These 8 T cell receptor beta chains were sequenced from one sample in a study of blood T cell repertoires in COVID-19. TCRdb keeps only in-frame clones here, not all; method: immunoSEQ multiplex PCR. This table holds some 260,000 clones, approximately 90% found once. Source material: PBMCs or T cells enriched from blood (not recorded which). All receptors come from a man between 35 and 55 years old who had recovered from COVID-19.

V gene TRBV19 combines with J gene TRBJ2-7; maybe TRBD2 (7 bases). The germline CDR1 and CDR2 sequences are LNHDA and SQIVND (reference sequence). This CDR3 has 13 residues. Trimming pared 6 bases from V and 0 bases from J, leaving 9 bases between. The CDR3 DNA sequence: TGTGCCAGTAGCGGGGGGCCCTCCTACGAGCAGTACTTC. Its translation: CASSGGPSYEQYF.

This clone was counted once. CDR3 DNA sequence: TGTGCCAGTAGTCCCCCCTGGGACAGGAGACTACTATTCTCTGGAAACACCATATATTTT. It yields the protein CASSPPWDRRLLFSGNTIYF. V usage is TRBV19 and J usage is TRBJ1-3, with 8 positions matching TRBD1. The CDR3 sequence is 20 residues long. Looked up from germline, CDR1 is LNHDA and CDR2 is SQIVND (reference sequence). The V gene end was trimmed by 5 bases and the J gene end by 0 bases; junction bases not matched to a gene: 18.

The rearrangement links TRBV9 to TRBJ2-7; D is unclear. CDR1 is SGDLS and CDR2 is YYNGEE in the germline V gene. V lost 0 bases to trimming and J lost 0 bases, with 4 bases between them. The CDR3 contains 13 residues. CDR3 nucleotides: TGTGCCAGCAGCGTAGGGCACTCCTACGAGCAGTACTTC. It is translated as CASSVGHSYEQYF.

This chain uses TRBV18 with TRBJ2-2; maybe TRBD1 (5 bases). In germline, CDR1 is KGHSH, CDR2 LQKENI. With 1 base removed from V and 4 bases from J, the gap between germline ends came to 13 bases. This CDR3 region has 16 residues. The chain's CDR3 is CASSPQARVGTGELFF. The CDR3 region has the DNA TGTGCCAGCTCACCACAAGCCAGGGTTGGCACCGGGGAGCTGTTTTTT.

The V and J genes are TRBV2 and TRBJ1-2; maybe TRBD1 (5 bases). This CDR3 has 11 amino acids. V was trimmed by 7 bases and J by 8 bases, leaving 11 bases between them. From germline, CDR1 is SNHLY and CDR2 FYNNEI. The CDR3 protein is CASKTQGGYTF. As DNA, the CDR3 is TGTGCCAGCAAGACCCAGGGCGGCTACACCTTC. The full variable domain, in which reference TRBV2 and TRBJ1-2 provide the parts outside the CDR3, is EPEVTQTPSHQVTQMGQEVILRCVPISNHLYFYWYRQILGQKVEFLVSFYNNEISEKSEIFDDQFSVERPDGSNFTLKIRSTKLEDSAMYFCASKTQGGYTFGSGTRLTVV.

To note about this clone: A much larger clonotype is one base distant, so this may be a read error. Other DNA sequences of this sample code for an identical CDR3. The V gene is TRBV18, the J gene TRBJ1-2, with 9 bases matching TRBD1. V lost 6 bases, J lost 0 bases, and 2 bases stayed unmatched. CDR1 is KGHSH and CDR2 is LQKENI in the germline V gene. The CDR3 consists of 14 residues. The chain's CDR3 is CASSRQGANYGYTF. The CDR3 bases are TGTGCCAGCTCCCGACAGGGGGCTAACTATGGCTACACCTTC.

This clone was observed many times. V gene TRBV6-1 combines with J gene TRBJ2-7; the D gene is possibly TRBD1 (5 bases). Germline CDR1 reads MNHNS; CDR2 reads SASEGT. The CDR3 totals 14 residues. Trimming stripped 2 bases from V and 0 bases from J, with 8 bases between. CDR3 coding DNA: TGTGCCAGCAGTGAAAGTGACAGCTCCTACGAGCAGTACTTC. This codes for CASSESDSSYEQYF.

The chain carries TRBV27 and TRBJ2-1, with TRBD2 identical over 12 bases. V lost 6 bases, J lost 8 bases, and 8 bases stayed unmatched. CDR1 and CDR2 (germline): MNHEY, SMNVEV (reference sequence). This CDR3 has 15 amino acids. CDR3: CASSRRLAGADEQFF. CDR3 sequence (DNA): TGTGCCAGCAGCCGCCGACTAGCGGGAGCGGATGAGCAGTTCTTC.